This T cell receptor beta chain was recorded in a study of blood T cell repertoires in COVID-19. As for the study in general: COVID-19 samples collected from the United States, Italy and Spain covered acute and convalescent phases.

This CDR3 is 15 amino acids long. CDR1 SGHAT and CDR2 FQDESV come from the germline V gene (reference sequence). Trimming cost V 3 bases and J 6 bases, with 17 bases left between them. TCRdb's table, derived via immunoSEQ multiplex PCR, lists solely in-frame clones and lacks some. Of roughly 41,000 clones listed, around four fifths are singletons. This chain uses TRBV11-1 with TRBJ1-1; a weak D match, TRBD1 (5 bases). The source of this sequence is a man in his fifties or sixties with COVID-19, enrolled during active disease. The sample taken for sequencing was peripheral blood. CDR3 protein: CASSFREGAFPEAFF. The CDR3 DNA reads as TGTGCCAGCAGCTTTCGAGAAGGGGCCTTCCCTGAAGCTTTCTTT.